This is a list of T cell receptor beta chains from one sample in a study of cytomegalovirus exposure and HLA in healthy donors. The repertoire was sequenced with immunoSEQ multiplex PCR; TCRdb's copy has only in-frame clones and lacks some. The sample contains about 150,000 clones, approximately 84% of which appear only once. What was sequenced was PBMCs. Source of these receptors: a woman aged 18-35 years in good health and CMV-seronegative. CDR3s include the opening cysteine and the closing phenylalanine or tryptophan. A D gene is named only where the DNA matches it firmly. Expanded clones get a size class; other rows say once, few or many, or leave the size out.

J gene: TRBJ2-7
D gene: TRBD1
V gene: TRBV5-4
CDR3 length: 12
clone size: .
CDR3 DNA: TGTGCCAGCAGCGTAGACAGGGGTAGACTATATTTC
CDR3 protein: CASSVDRGRLYF

J gene: TRBJ2-7
D gene: TRBD1
V gene: TRBV14
CDR3 length: 13
clone size: few
CDR3 DNA: TGTGCCAGCAGCCCGCGGACAGGGCACGAGCAGTACTTC
CDR3 protein: CASSPRTGHEQYF

J gene: TRBJ2-7
D gene: TRBD1
V gene: TRBV27
CDR3 length: 14
clone size: once
CDR3 DNA: TGTGCCAGCAGTTTTGGGACAGGGGGTAACGAGCAGTACTTC
CDR3 protein: CASSFGTGGNEQYF

J gene: TRBJ2-6
D gene: .
V gene: TRBV4-1
CDR3 length: 16
clone size: few
CDR3 DNA: TGCGCCAGCAGCCAAGCTACAGGGACAGGGGCCAACGTCCTGACTTTC
CDR3 protein: CASSQATGTGANVLTF

J gene: TRBJ2-5
D gene: .
V gene: TRBV7-9
CDR3 length: 13
clone size: .
CDR3 DNA: TGTGCCAGCAGCTCCGGGATCCAAGAGACCCAGTACTTC
CDR3 protein: CASSSGIQETQYF

J gene: TRBJ2-7
D gene: TRBD2
V gene: TRBV7-6
CDR3 length: 14
clone size: .
CDR3 DNA: TGTGCCAGCAGCCCGCGGGGGAGCTCCTACGAGCAGTACTTC
CDR3 protein: CASSPRGSSYEQYF

J gene: TRBJ1-2
D gene: TRBD1
V gene: TRBV16
CDR3 length: 14
clone size: .
CDR3 DNA: TGTGCCAGCAGCCAATCCCGCCAGGGGGCTCGTTACACCTTC
CDR3 protein: CASSQSRQGARYTF

J gene: TRBJ2-6
D gene: TRBD2
V gene: TRBV28
CDR3 length: 18
clone size: .
CDR3 DNA: TGTGCCAGCAGCCCGTTGCGGGAGGGCCGGTCTGGGGCCAACGTCCTGACTTTC
CDR3 protein: CASSPLREGRSGANVLTF

J gene: TRBJ2-5
D gene: TRBD1
V gene: TRBV19
CDR3 length: 16
clone size: .
CDR3 DNA: TGTGCCAGTAGTATTGGGACAGGGGGCGGAATAGAGACCCAGTACTTC
CDR3 protein: CASSIGTGGGIETQYF

J gene: TRBJ2-7
D gene: .
V gene: TRBV5-5
CDR3 length: 20
clone size: .
CDR3 DNA: TGTGCCAGCAGCTTGGCTTTGACCGGGACAGGGGCCGCGGGGGGGTACGAGCAGTACTTC
CDR3 protein: CASSLALTGTGAAGGYEQYF

J gene: TRBJ2-7
D gene: .
V gene: TRBV19
CDR3 length: 15
clone size: .
CDR3 DNA: TGTGCCAGTAGTATAGCGGCGGGGCCCACCTACGAGCAGTACTTC
CDR3 protein: CASSIAAGPTYEQYF

J gene: TRBJ1-5
D gene: .
V gene: TRBV9
CDR3 length: 12
clone size: once
CDR3 DNA: TGTGCCAGCAGCGTCGGGGATCAGCCCCAGCATTTT
CDR3 protein: CASSVGDQPQHF

J gene: TRBJ1-2
D gene: .
V gene: TRBV4-3
CDR3 length: 16
clone size: .
CDR3 DNA: TGCGCCAGCAGCCAGCAGTCAGGGTCACTCGAATATGGCTACACCTTC
CDR3 protein: CASSQQSGSLEYGYTF

J gene: TRBJ2-7
D gene: TRBD1
V gene: TRBV27
CDR3 length: 14
clone size: .
CDR3 DNA: TGTGCCAGCAGCTCTCGGGACAGAGCCTACGAGCAGTACTTC
CDR3 protein: CASSSRDRAYEQYF

J gene: TRBJ2-2
D gene: .
V gene: TRBV9
CDR3 length: 16
clone size: .
CDR3 DNA: TGTGCCAGCAGCATCGTAGCGGAATCGAACACCGGGGAGCTGTTTTTT
CDR3 protein: CASSIVAESNTGELFF

J gene: TRBJ1-2
D gene: .
V gene: TRBV15
CDR3 length: 16
clone size: .
CDR3 DNA: TGTGCCACCAGCAGAGTACAGGGATCCCAAGGGTATGGCTACACCTTC
CDR3 protein: CATSRVQGSQGYGYTF

J gene: TRBJ2-1
D gene: .
V gene: TRBV27
CDR3 length: 13
clone size: .
CDR3 DNA: TGTGCCAGCAGACAGGGCGTATACAATGAGCAGTTCTTC
CDR3 protein: CASRQGVYNEQFF

J gene: TRBJ2-1
D gene: TRBD2
V gene: TRBV18
CDR3 length: 15
clone size: .
CDR3 DNA: TGTGCCAGCTCCCTAGCGGGAGGGCGTTCGGGGGAGCAGTTCTTC
CDR3 protein: CASSLAGGRSGEQFF

J gene: TRBJ2-7
D gene: .
V gene: TRBV28
CDR3 length: 12
clone size: .
CDR3 DNA: TGTGCCAGCAGCCTGGGGAGCCTCGAGCAGTACTTC
CDR3 protein: CASSLGSLEQYF

J gene: TRBJ1-2
D gene: .
V gene: TRBV5-4
CDR3 length: 16
clone size: .
CDR3 DNA: TGTGCCAGCAGCTTGTCCGGACAGACAACTAACTATGGCTACACCTTC
CDR3 protein: CASSLSGQTTNYGYTF

J gene: TRBJ1-2
D gene: .
V gene: TRBV7-6
CDR3 length: 15
clone size: .
CDR3 DNA: TGTGCCAGCAGCTTAGCGCAAGGGGGAAGCTATGGCTACACCTTC
CDR3 protein: CASSLAQGGSYGYTF

J gene: TRBJ1-1
D gene: TRBD1
V gene: TRBV5-1
CDR3 length: 13
clone size: .
CDR3 DNA: TGCGCCAGCAGCTGGGGACAGGAGACTGAAGCTTTCTTT
CDR3 protein: CASSWGQETEAFF

J gene: TRBJ1-5
D gene: TRBD1
V gene: TRBV28
CDR3 length: 18
clone size: .
CDR3 DNA: TGTGCCAGCAGTCCGGGACAGAGATACGTCTATAGCAATCAGCCCCAGCATTTT
CDR3 protein: CASSPGQRYVYSNQPQHF

J gene: TRBJ2-2
D gene: .
V gene: TRBV19
CDR3 length: 15
clone size: .
CDR3 DNA: TGTGCCAGTAGAGATGAGAGGGAAGCAGACGGGGAGCTGTTTTTT
CDR3 protein: CASRDEREADGELFF

J gene: TRBJ1-2
D gene: .
V gene: TRBV28
CDR3 length: 17
clone size: .
CDR3 DNA: TGTGCCAGCAGCGATCAGCGTGAACAAGAGAATAACTATGGCTACACCTTC
CDR3 protein: CASSDQREQENNYGYTF

J gene: TRBJ1-1
D gene: .
V gene: TRBV9
CDR3 length: 14
clone size: once
CDR3 DNA: TGTGCCAGCAGCCCCATGGGGGACATCACTGAAGCTTTCTTT
CDR3 protein: CASSPMGDITEAFF

J gene: TRBJ2-7
D gene: .
V gene: TRBV28
CDR3 length: 12
clone size: .
CDR3 DNA: TGTGCCAGCCACCGCAGGGGATACGAGCAGTACTTC
CDR3 protein: CASHRRGYEQYF

J gene: TRBJ2-3
D gene: .
V gene: TRBV30
CDR3 length: 14
clone size: .
CDR3 DNA: TGTGCCTGGAGTGTAGGTAGCGGTGGAGATACGCAGTATTTT
CDR3 protein: CAWSVGSGGDTQYF

J gene: TRBJ2-3
D gene: .
V gene: TRBV28
CDR3 length: 15
clone size: .
CDR3 DNA: TGTGCCAGCACCTCCACGAGGGGGTCAGCAGATACGCAGTATTTT
CDR3 protein: CASTSTRGSADTQYF

J gene: TRBJ1-1
D gene: TRBD1
V gene: TRBV7-3
CDR3 length: 14
clone size: once
CDR3 DNA: TGTGCCAGCAGCTTAGGGACAGGTATTGGTGAAGCTTTCTTT
CDR3 protein: CASSLGTGIGEAFF

J gene: TRBJ2-7
D gene: TRBD1
V gene: TRBV28
CDR3 length: 14
clone size: .
CDR3 DNA: TGTGCCACCTCCTTGACAGGGGTTTCATACGAGCAGTACTTC
CDR3 protein: CATSLTGVSYEQYF

J gene: TRBJ2-7
D gene: TRBD1
V gene: TRBV6-4
CDR3 length: 13
clone size: .
CDR3 DNA: TGTGCCAGCAGCCTGGACAGGGGTTACGAGCAGTACTTC
CDR3 protein: CASSLDRGYEQYF

J gene: TRBJ2-7
D gene: .
V gene: TRBV10-3
CDR3 length: 14
clone size: once
CDR3 DNA: TGTGCCACCACTGAAGACTACTTCGTCTACGAGCAGTACTTC
CDR3 protein: CATTEDYFVYEQYF

J gene: TRBJ2-7
D gene: TRBD1
V gene: TRBV28
CDR3 length: 16
clone size: few
CDR3 DNA: TGTGCCAGCAGTCCGCACCCCGGGACAGGGGTCGACGAGCAGTACTTC
CDR3 protein: CASSPHPGTGVDEQYF

J gene: TRBJ1-3
D gene: .
V gene: TRBV7-9
CDR3 length: 14
clone size: .
CDR3 DNA: TGTGCCAGCAGCTCGACAGGCTCTGGAAACACCATATATTTT
CDR3 protein: CASSSTGSGNTIYF

J gene: TRBJ2-7
D gene: TRBD1
V gene: TRBV6-6
CDR3 length: 14
clone size: .
CDR3 DNA: TGTGCCAGCAGTTATACCAGGGGGAGCAACGAGCAGTACTTC
CDR3 protein: CASSYTRGSNEQYF

J gene: TRBJ2-3
D gene: TRBD2
V gene: TRBV4-3
CDR3 length: 18
clone size: .
CDR3 DNA: TGCGCCAGCAGCCAAGATCCTGCGGGACTAGCGGGGCGGGATACGCAGTATTTT
CDR3 protein: CASSQDPAGLAGRDTQYF

J gene: TRBJ2-7
D gene: TRBD2
V gene: TRBV7-2
CDR3 length: 16
clone size: .
CDR3 DNA: TGTGCCAGCAGCTTAGCGTCCAGCGGGGGGTACTACGAGCAGTACTTC
CDR3 protein: CASSLASSGGYYEQYF

J gene: TRBJ2-1
D gene: TRBD2
V gene: TRBV9
CDR3 length: 17
clone size: .
CDR3 DNA: TGTGCCAGCAGCGTAGGCGGGAGGGGGGGACTTTACAATGAGCAGTTCTTC
CDR3 protein: CASSVGGRGGLYNEQFF

J gene: TRBJ1-6
D gene: TRBD1
V gene: TRBV4-1
CDR3 length: 20
clone size: .
CDR3 DNA: TGCGCCAGCAGCCATCTTACCCCGGGACAGGTGGATTCCTATAATTCACCCCTCCACTTT
CDR3 protein: CASSHLTPGQVDSYNSPLHF

J gene: TRBJ2-3
D gene: TRBD2
V gene: TRBV5-6
CDR3 length: 15
clone size: .
CDR3 DNA: TGTGCCAGCAGCTTGGGGCTGGGGGGGTTAGATACGCAGTATTTT
CDR3 protein: CASSLGLGGLDTQYF

J gene: TRBJ2-2
D gene: TRBD2
V gene: TRBV30
CDR3 length: 15
clone size: .
CDR3 DNA: TGTGCCTGGAGCTCACTAGCGGGAGGCTCCGGGGAGCTGTTTTTT
CDR3 protein: CAWSSLAGGSGELFF

J gene: TRBJ2-7
D gene: .
V gene: TRBV27
CDR3 length: 13
clone size: .
CDR3 DNA: TGTGCCAGCAGTTTAGTACAGGGCTACGAGCAGTACTTC
CDR3 protein: CASSLVQGYEQYF

J gene: TRBJ1-5
D gene: .
V gene: TRBV7-9
CDR3 length: 17
clone size: once
CDR3 DNA: TGTGCCAGCAGCCCCGGTTCATACAGGGAGATAGGTCAGCCCCAGCATTTT
CDR3 protein: CASSPGSYREIGQPQHF

J gene: TRBJ1-2
D gene: .
V gene: TRBV7-2
CDR3 length: 12
clone size: .
CDR3 DNA: TGTGCCAGCAGGCCGGGGTCCTATGGCTACACCTTC
CDR3 protein: CASRPGSYGYTF

J gene: TRBJ1-2
D gene: TRBD1
V gene: TRBV5-1
CDR3 length: 14
clone size: .
CDR3 DNA: TGCGCCAGCAGCTTGGAGGCCAGGGGGACCGGCTACACCTTC
CDR3 protein: CASSLEARGTGYTF

J gene: TRBJ2-7
D gene: TRBD1
V gene: TRBV5-1
CDR3 length: 14
clone size: .
CDR3 DNA: TGCGCCAGCAGCTTAGGACAGGGGTCGAGCGAGCAGTACTTC
CDR3 protein: CASSLGQGSSEQYF

J gene: TRBJ1-1
D gene: .
V gene: TRBV29-1
CDR3 length: 18
clone size: .
CDR3 DNA: TGCAGCGTCCCCCCCACGGGAGGGACAAAGAGGATGAACACTGAAGCTTTCTTT
CDR3 protein: CSVPPTGGTKRMNTEAFF

J gene: TRBJ1-4
D gene: TRBD1
V gene: TRBV28
CDR3 length: 14
clone size: .
CDR3 DNA: TGTGCCAGCAGTTACAGGGGTCCTAATGAAAAACTGTTTTTT
CDR3 protein: CASSYRGPNEKLFF